This entry is about one T cell receptor (beta chain). Its antigen is unknown. Sequencing was performed with immunoSEQ multiplex PCR; in TCRdb, only in-frame clones are kept and a portion is missing. This table holds around 69,000 clones, over 75% found once. The data are from a study of OX40 agonist ivuxolimab in advanced cancers. Study details: Patients treated during dose escalation were battling hepatocellular carcinoma, melanoma, renal cell or head and neck cancer.

General study results and limits: Antigens targeted by the expanded peripheral T cells were not determined.

The source material was CD4+ or CD8+ T cells sorted from blood, sampled in a trial of the OX40 agonist ivuxolimab. The receptor was isolated from an adult with an advanced solid tumor such as melanoma, head and neck, liver or kidney cancer.

CDR3: CASSFLLIGGYTF. The CDR3 DNA is TGTGCCAGCAGCTTTTTGCTGATCGGTGGCTACACCTTC. The chain couples TRBV5-8 to TRBJ1-2, with no clear D. Germline CDR1 is SGHTS and CDR2 is YDEGEE. The CDR3 contains 13 residues. Trimming shortened V by 2 bases and J by 7 bases, and 12 bases separated the two germline ends.